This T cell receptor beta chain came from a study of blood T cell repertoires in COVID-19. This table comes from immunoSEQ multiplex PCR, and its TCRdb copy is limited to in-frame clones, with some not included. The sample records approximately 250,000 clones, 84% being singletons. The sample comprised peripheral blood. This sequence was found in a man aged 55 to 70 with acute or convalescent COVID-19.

The CDR3 reads CASSEQNSPLHF. CDR3 sequence (DNA): TGTGCCAGCAGTGAGCAGAATTCACCCCTCCACTTT. This sequence joins TRBV2 and TRBJ1-6, with D unclear. The CDR3 covers 12 residues. Germline assignment: CDR1 SNHLY and CDR2 FYNNEI. Trimming removed 3 bases from V and 7 bases from J, with 4 bases in between.